The clone carrying this TCR beta chain was seen a handful of times. Its antigen is as yet unknown. The entry originates in a study of CD8 T cells in ankylosing spondylitis. Overall study results and limits: Some motif variants had been reported before (in reactive arthritis synovial fluid and blood). Characteristic of ankylosing spondylitis blood, it appeared, was a TCR beta motif comprising roughly 8 highly homologous variants.

The CDR3 has 15 amino acids. The V and J ends lost 3 bases and 0 bases respectively, with 12 bases between them. Germline-derived CDR1 and CDR2 are DFQATT and SNEGSKA (reference sequence). MiXCR, applied by TCRdb to the 5' RACE reads, yields one record per CDR3 protein. The table lists about 300,000 distinct CDR3 sequences, about 9.9% of them singletons. The TCR was taken from a female donor with ankylosing spondylitis or in good health (not recorded which). This chain connects TRBV20-1 to TRBJ2-4; possible D gene TRBD1, 5 bases. Sequencing was performed on blood, either unsorted or a sorted T cell fraction (not recorded which). CDR3 amino acids: CSASWAGKAKNIQYF. The CDR3 DNA follows: TGCAGTGCTAGCTGGGCAGGGAAAGCCAAAAACATTCAGTACTTC.